Detailed here is one T cell receptor beta chain. This sample is drawn from a study of blood T cell repertoires in COVID-19. Clones were sequenced by immunoSEQ multiplex PCR, and TCRdb holds only the in-frame ones, with some missing. Among over 150,000 clones listed, 80% to 90% were seen once. Enrolment of Seattle patients took place during active infection, and they were followed longitudinally. From germline, CDR1 is SGHVS and CDR2 FQNEAQ. The CDR3 is 14 residues long. Trimming shortened V by 5 bases and J by 0 bases, and 5 bases separated the two germline ends. The chain employs TRBV7-8 and TRBJ2-6; D remains unclear. The TCR originated in a woman of 80 years or more with COVID-19, enrolled during active disease. Sequencing was performed on peripheral blood. The CDR3 protein is CASSIGSGANVLTF. In DNA, the CDR3 is TGTGCCAGCAGCATCGGCTCTGGGGCCAACGTCCTGACTTTC. Based on the CDR3 plus reference TRBV7-8 and TRBJ2-6, the full variable domain is GAGVSQSPRYKVAKRGQDVALRCDPISGHVSLFWYQQALGQGPEFLTYFQNEAQLDKSGLPSDRFFAERPEGSVSTLKIQRTQQEDSAVYLCASSIGSGANVLTFGAGSRLTVL.